The sequence of this T cell receptor (beta chain) was determined in a study of siplizumab effects on memory and regulatory T cells. This CDR3 is 16 amino acids long. Trimming removed 0 bases from V and 0 bases from J, with 13 bases in between. Looked up from germline, CDR1 is SQVTM and CDR2 is ANQGSEA. About this clone: What it recognizes is unknown.

Assay used: immunoSEQ multiplex PCR; TCRdb lists only in-frame clones, some missing. Of approximately 50,000 clones listed, 93% are singletons. The study's findings and limits: Unstimulated naive T cells seemed to show more diversity than memory cells did, and they also seemed to be among the major contributors to the alloresponse. A minor share of alloreactive clones matched unstimulated subsets. There was no confirmation of the suppressive function of proliferating Tregs from siplizumab cultures.

The sequence was obtained from a human donor in good health. The sequencing sample was made of CD8+ T cells sorted from blood. J is TRBJ2-3 and V is TRBV29-1; D unclear. The DNA of the CDR3 is TGCAGCGTTGAAGATAGGCGGAGACCTAGCACAGATACGCAGTATTTT. Translated, it gives CSVEDRRRPSTDTQYF.